This TCR beta chain was sequenced for a study of cytomegalovirus exposure and HLA in healthy donors. Study-level information: Earlier, 150 million to 200 million T cells were analyzed, and some 120 million unique TCR beta sequences were found among them.

Worth noting for this clone: Antigen unknown.

Germline assignment: CDR1 SGDLS and CDR2 YYNGEE. The CDR3 covers 15 residues. V lost 4 bases, J lost 2 bases, and 5 bases stayed unmatched. Study-wide results and caveats: Later genetic work tied a missense DCLRE1C variant to beta-chain V and J trimming. Later work found that TCR association rates differed between HLA loci; DRB1 had the most and HLA-C the fewest. Looking again later, the authors saw that most CMV-associated TCR beta chains seemed HLA-restricted.

PCR amplification relied on 60 Vbeta primers (plus 13 Jbeta primers). Here immunoSEQ multiplex PCR was the method, and the copy in TCRdb shows in-frame clones only, minus some. There are 150,000 to 200,000 clones in the sample; about 80% occur only once, and 6.5% to 8.5% lies in the top ten. The chain carries TRBV9 and TRBJ2-2; TRBD2 agrees at 7 bases. This TCR came from a man younger than 40 in good health and CMV-seropositive. Sequencing was performed on PBMCs. The CDR3, as DNA: TGTGCCAGCAGCCCGACGGGGGGAAACACCGGGGAGCTGTTTTTT. It yields the protein CASSPTGGNTGELFF.